The clone carrying this T cell receptor (beta chain) was detected once. Its cognate antigen is unknown. This specimen belongs to a study of shared clonotypes between healthy human individuals. The CDR3 runs 12 residues. CDR1 is LNHNV and CDR2 is YYDKDF in the germline V gene (reference sequence). With 3 bases removed from V and 2 bases from J, the gap between germline ends came to 5 bases. Genomic DNA per cell subset filled all wells of several immunoSEQ plates. Clones were sequenced by immunoSEQ multiplex PCR, and TCRdb holds only the in-frame ones, with some missing. The table records 950,000 to 1,100,000 clones, around 78% of them present only once. Findings of the study overall: A limitation of the genetic and exposure-history diversity represented arose from few donors.

All donors qualified as healthy HIV-negative adults and had experienced no recent acute infections or vaccinations. The receptor was isolated from a man younger than 35 in good health. Some clones in this sample may be carry-over from other donors' samples. This chain connects TRBV15 to TRBJ2-7; D gene unclear. Sequenced: memory CD4+ T cells from PBMCs. Subset in this sample: CD45RA-negative fraction. The CDR3 region has the DNA TGTGCCACCAGCAGCCCCCCCTACGAGCAGTACTTC. This codes for CATSSPPYEQYF.